These 9 T cell receptor beta chains originate from one sample sequenced in a study of cytomegalovirus exposure and HLA in healthy donors. 60 Vbeta and 13 Jbeta primers were used in PCR. The table came from immunoSEQ multiplex PCR; TCRdb's copy has only in-frame clones and leaves some out. The sample holds about 170,000 clones, 82% seen once. Sequenced input: PBMCs. Receptor source: a girl aged 2-10 years in good health and CMV-seropositive.

This rearrangement joins TRBV7-3 to TRBJ1-2; D is ambiguous. The CDR3 loop spans 11 amino acids. Germline CDR1 reads SGHTA; CDR2 reads FQGTGA. Trimming took 5 bases from V and 8 from J, leaving 9 bases between them. CDR3 loop: CASSLAMGYTF. CDR3 sequence (DNA): TGTGCCAGCAGCCTAGCAATGGGCTACACCTTC.

The V gene is TRBV18, the J gene TRBJ1-1; D is unresolved. The CDR3 contains 16 residues. Trimming cost V 3 bases and J 1 base, with 15 bases left between them. From germline, CDR1 is KGHSH and CDR2 LQKENI. The CDR3 DNA reads as TGTGCCAGCTCACCCCTTAGGGAGCGTCAGAACACTGAAGCTTTCTTT. Its translation: CASSPLRERQNTEAFF.

This rearrangement joins TRBV19 to TRBJ1-2; D is unclear. The V gene's germline CDR1 is LNHDA and CDR2 SQIVND (reference sequence). The CDR3 runs 14 residues. Deletions cut 5 bases from V and 2 bases from J, with 12 bases between. The CDR3 reads CASSLGLKNYGYTF. For the CDR3, the DNA is TGTGCCAGTAGTTTAGGGCTGAAGAACTATGGCTACACCTTC.

This chain connects TRBV30 to TRBJ1-3; D is undetermined. CDR3 length: 14 residues. The V gene's germline CDR1 is GTSNPN and CDR2 SVGIG (reference sequence). V lost 0 bases and J 3 bases, leaving 9 bases between the germline ends. The CDR3: CAWSVTMYGNTIYF. The CDR3 DNA reads as TGTGCCTGGAGTGTAACTATGTATGGAAACACCATATATTTT.

V gene TRBV5-1 combines with J gene TRBJ2-3, with D tentatively TRBD2 (7 bases). This CDR3 spans 16 amino acids. Trimming left V 0 bases short and J 1 base short, with 12 bases between. Germline-derived CDR1 and CDR2 are SGHRS and YFSETQ. The CDR3 coding sequence is TGCGCCAGCAGCTTGGTGGGGGGGCGCGGCACAGATACGCAGTATTTT. Translation gives CASSLVGGRGTDTQYF. The complete variable domain, with remaining parts taken from reference TRBV5-1 and TRBJ2-3, reads KAGVTQTPRYLIKTRGQQVTLSCSPISGHRSVSWYQQTPGQGLQFLFEYFSETQRNKGNFPGRFSGRQFSNSRSEMNVSTLELGDSALYLCASSLVGGRGTDTQYFGPGTRLTVL.

Only one count was recorded for this clone. This chain connects TRBV28 to TRBJ1-1; D might be TRBD1 (5 bases). The germline V and J ends were trimmed by 2 bases and 5 bases, with 9 bases remaining between them. CDR3 length equals 13 residues. The germline V gene has CDR1 MDHEN and CDR2 SYDVKM. DNA of the CDR3: TGTGCCAGCAGTTTACAGGGTGGGACTGAAGCTTTCTTT. It encodes CASSLQGGTEAFF.

This chain links TRBV9 with TRBJ1-5, with TRBD1 as a possible D gene (5 bases). Per germline, CDR1 SGDLS and CDR2 YYNGEE. Trimming removed 0 bases from V and 7 bases from J, with 11 bases in between. CDR3 length equals 14 residues. The CDR3 loop reads CASSVGPGGQPQHF. CDR3 bases: TGTGCCAGCAGCGTAGGACCGGGGGGACAGCCCCAGCATTTT. The whole variable domain, remainder taken from reference TRBV9 and TRBJ1-5, is DSGVTQTPKHLITATGQRVTLRCSPRSGDLSVYWYQQSLDQGLQFLIQYYNGEERAKGNILERFSAQQFPDLHSELNLSSLELGDSALYFCASSVGPGGQPQHFGDGTRLSIL.

The chain employs TRBV6-1 and TRBJ1-4; no clear D. This CDR3 comprises 12 residues. Trimming cost V 8 bases and J 8 bases, with 12 bases left between them. CDR1 and CDR2 (germline): MNHNS, SASEGT. The DNA of the CDR3 is TGTGCCAGCGCGGCAGAATGGGAAAAACTGTTTTTT. Translation: CASAAEWEKLFF.

A single count supports this clone. This chain connects TRBV7-8 to TRBJ2-2, with 9 bases identical to TRBD2. The CDR3 is made up of 16 amino acids. The germline CDR1 and CDR2 sequences are SGHVS and FQNEAQ. Trimming took 5 bases from V and 6 from J; bases not matched to a gene: 10. CDR3 nucleotide sequence: TGTGCCAGCAGCCTGCTAGCTCGCGGGGGGGCCGGGGAGCTGTTTTTT. Protein: CASSLLARGGAGELFF.